The TCR beta chain described here comes from a study of human T cells and chemical hapten exposure. This clonotype was detected only a few times. Its specificity is unknown. Study-level results: There were significantly more large CDR3 similarity clusters among expanded TCRs than among controls.

One entry per CDR3 protein, called by TCRdb with MiXCR from the RACE reads. The sample records around 50,000 distinct CDR3 sequences, around 9.3% being singletons. This sample's time point: patch test 1, 2 weeks after DPC sensitization. Treatment indicated: therapeutic diphenylcyclopropenone sensitization with weekly scalp DPC. This clonotype was sampled from a woman between 35 and 50 years old with alopecia areata. Some clones in this sample may be carry-over from other donors' samples. Sequences were derived from whole blood, sampled in connection with sensitization to the hapten diphenylcyclopropenone (DPC).

The CDR3 region is CASSFGGYPGELFF. CDR3 sequence (DNA): TGTGCCAGCAGTTTTGGGGGGTATCCCGGGGAGCTGTTTTTT. V and J are TRBV12-3 or TRBV12-4 and TRBJ2-2; D possibly corresponds to TRBD2 (6 bases). Trimming stripped 3 bases from V and 6 bases from J, with 11 bases between. The CDR3 extends over 14 amino acids.